A selection of T cell receptor beta chains follows, all from one sample in a study of long-term antiretroviral therapy in people with HIV. Using immunoSEQ multiplex PCR, the repertoire was profiled, and TCRdb retains in-frame clones only, with some absent. The data show tens of thousands of clones, roughly 96% seen once. The sample was unsorted PBMCs, taken 3.7 years after starting antiretroviral therapy. All receptors derive from a woman aged 45 to 65 with HIV. The CDR3 runs from the conserved cysteine through the conserved F or W. D genes are given only for firm matches. The size entry is marked missing in some rows and otherwise reads once, few, many or a size class.

clone_size,v_call,j_call,d_call,cdr3_nt,cdr3_aa
-,TRBV6-4,TRBJ1-1,TRBD1,TGTGCCAGCAGTGCCGAACAGGGGTTAGGGACTGAAGCTTTCTTT,CASSAEQGLGTEAFF
once,TRBV2,TRBJ2-7,TRBD1,TGTGCCAGTGGACAGGGGGCGCCCTACGAGCAGTACTTC,CASGQGAPYEQYF
-,TRBV5-1,TRBJ2-1,-,TGCGCCAGCAGCTTTTTGGGCAGGGAAAACAATGAGCAGTTCTTC,CASSFLGRENNEQFF
-,TRBV19,TRBJ2-7,TRBD2,TGTGCCAGTAGTATTGCGGGAGCCTACGAGCAGTACTTC,CASSIAGAYEQYF
-,TRBV6-5,TRBJ1-4,TRBD1,TGTGCCACCAAGGGACAGGGGAATGAAAAACTGTTTTTT,CATKGQGNEKLFF
once,TRBV5-1,TRBJ2-1,TRBD2,TGCGCCAGCAGCTTGGCCCCGGGCGGGCTAGCGGGCTACAATGAGCAGTTCTTC,CASSLAPGGLAGYNEQFF
-,TRBV7-6,TRBJ2-7,TRBD1,TGTGCCAGCAGCTTAGACAGGGGGGACGAGCAGTACTTC,CASSLDRGDEQYF
-,TRBV19,TRBJ2-7,TRBD2,TGTGCCAGTAGGGCTAGCGGGGATACCTACGAGCAGTACTTC,CASRASGDTYEQYF
-,TRBV6-5,TRBJ1-2,-,TGTGCCAGCACCCCTCTTCGTGGTTCTGGCTACACCTTC,CASTPLRGSGYTF
-,TRBV4-1,TRBJ2-1,-,TGCGCCAGCAGCCAAGAAGCCGGGGGTACCTCCTACAATGAGCAGTTCTTC,CASSQEAGGTSYNEQFF